The clone carrying this T cell receptor beta chain has a handful of counts. V was shortened by 3 bases and J by 5 bases, with 13 bases between the two germline ends. CDR1 and CDR2 (germline): KGHSH, LQKENI. The CDR3 is made up of 14 amino acids. These data belong to a study of T-cell memory formation after mild COVID-19. In TCRdb, the 5' RACE reads were re-called with MiXCR into one record per CDR3 protein. This table has roughly 380,000 distinct CDR3 sequences, approximately 29% appearing once. The chain uses TRBV18 and TRBJ2-5, with D unclear. The sequence came from an adult woman who had mild COVID-19 (a few samples of this study predate the infection). Cell type and time point are not known. Sequenced material: PBMCs or a T cell subset sorted from them (not recorded which). The CDR3 loop reads CASSPRTLGETQYF. As DNA, the CDR3 is TGTGCCAGCTCACCGAGGACGCTTGGGGAGACCCAGTACTTC. The variable domain in full, completed from reference TRBV18 and TRBJ2-5, reads NAGVMQNPRHLVRRRGQEARLRCSPMKGHSHVYWYRQLPEEGLKFMVYLQKENIIDESGMPKERFSAEFPKEGPSILRIQQVVRGDSAAYFCASSPRTLGETQYFGPGTRLLVL.